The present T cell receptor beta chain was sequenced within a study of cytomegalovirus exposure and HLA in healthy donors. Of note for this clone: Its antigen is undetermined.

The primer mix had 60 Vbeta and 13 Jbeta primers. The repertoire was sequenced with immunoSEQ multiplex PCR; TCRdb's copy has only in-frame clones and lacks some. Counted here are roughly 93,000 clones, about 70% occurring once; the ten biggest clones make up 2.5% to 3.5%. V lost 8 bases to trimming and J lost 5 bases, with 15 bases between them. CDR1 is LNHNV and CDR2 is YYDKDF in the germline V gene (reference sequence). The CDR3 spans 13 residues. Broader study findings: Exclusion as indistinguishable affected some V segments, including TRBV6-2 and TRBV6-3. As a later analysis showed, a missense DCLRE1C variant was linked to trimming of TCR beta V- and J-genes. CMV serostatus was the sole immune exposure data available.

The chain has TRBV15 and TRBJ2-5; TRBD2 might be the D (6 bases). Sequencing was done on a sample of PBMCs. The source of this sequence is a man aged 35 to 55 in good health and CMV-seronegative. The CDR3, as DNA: TGTGCCACCGGGGATGGAGGGAGGGAGACCCAGTACTTC. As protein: CATGDGGRETQYF. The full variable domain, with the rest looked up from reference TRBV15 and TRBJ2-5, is DAMVIQNPRYQVTQFGKPVTLSCSQTLNHNVMYWYQQKSSQAPKLLFHYYDKDFNNEADTPDNFQSRRPNTSFCFLDIRSPGLGDTAMYLCATGDGGRETQYFGPGTRLLVL.